Each of the 2 T cell receptor beta chains below was sequenced from the same sample in a study of shared clonotypes between healthy human individuals. Using immunoSEQ multiplex PCR, the repertoire was profiled, and TCRdb retains in-frame clones only, with some absent. The data show hundreds of thousands of clones, roughly three quarters seen once. The sequenced material came from PBMCs. Receptor source: a woman in her thirties or forties in good health. Some clones in this sample may be carry-over from other donors' samples.

The J gene is TRBJ2-3, the V gene TRBV6-4; 11 bases line up with TRBD2. Germline V gene lookup returns CDR1 MRHNA and CDR2 SNTAGT. The CDR3 is 15 residues long. The V gene end was trimmed by 5 bases and the J gene end by 2 bases; junction bases not matched to a gene: 3. As DNA, the CDR3 is TGTGCCAGCAGTATTAGCGGGGGGGCCACAGATACGCAGTATTTT. Its translation is CASSISGGATDTQYF.

This clone was found a few times. The chain couples TRBV7-9 to TRBJ1-2; D gene uncertain. V was clipped by 3 bases and J by 6 bases, with 8 bases between them. The CDR3 totals 12 residues. The V gene's germline CDR1 is SEHNR and CDR2 FQNEAQ (reference sequence). CDR3 sequence reads: CASSLRWDGYTF. Written as DNA, the CDR3 is TGTGCCAGCAGCTTGAGGTGGGATGGCTACACCTTC.